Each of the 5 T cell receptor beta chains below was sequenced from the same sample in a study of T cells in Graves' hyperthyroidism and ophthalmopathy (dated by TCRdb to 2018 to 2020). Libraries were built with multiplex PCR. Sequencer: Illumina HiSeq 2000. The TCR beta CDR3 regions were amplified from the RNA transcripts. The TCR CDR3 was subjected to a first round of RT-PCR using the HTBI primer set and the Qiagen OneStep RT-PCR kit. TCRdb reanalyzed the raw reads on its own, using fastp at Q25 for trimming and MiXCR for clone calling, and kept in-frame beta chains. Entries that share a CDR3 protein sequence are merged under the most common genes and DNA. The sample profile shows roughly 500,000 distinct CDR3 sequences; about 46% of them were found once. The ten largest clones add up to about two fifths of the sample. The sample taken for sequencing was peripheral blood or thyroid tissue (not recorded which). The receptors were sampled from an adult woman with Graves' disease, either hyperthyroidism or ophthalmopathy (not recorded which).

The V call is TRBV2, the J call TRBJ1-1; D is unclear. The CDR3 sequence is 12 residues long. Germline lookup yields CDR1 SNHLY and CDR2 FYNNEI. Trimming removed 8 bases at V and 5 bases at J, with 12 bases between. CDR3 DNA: TGTGCCAGCTGGGAGGGCTTGACTGAAGCTTTCTTT. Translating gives CASWEGLTEAFF.

The CDR3 protein is CASSVRQRETQYF. Here the CDR3 DNA reads TGTGCCAGCAGCGTTCGACAGAGAGAGACCCAGTACTTC. The chain employs TRBV9 and TRBJ2-5; TRBD1 is a possible D gene (5 bases). Germline V lookup: CDR1 SGDLS, CDR2 YYNGEE. This CDR3 has 13 amino acids. V lost 2 bases to trimming and J lost 4 bases, with 9 bases between them.

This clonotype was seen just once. The CDR3 nucleotides are TGTGCCAGCTCAGAGTGGACAGAAGAGACCCAGTACTTC. Amino acid sequence: CASSEWTEETQYF. The chain joins TRBV10-3 to TRBJ2-5; D might be TRBD1 (6 bases). Germline CDR1 and CDR2: ENHRY and SYGVKD. The CDR3 totals 13 residues. The V and J ends lost 10 bases and 3 bases respectively, with 15 bases between them.

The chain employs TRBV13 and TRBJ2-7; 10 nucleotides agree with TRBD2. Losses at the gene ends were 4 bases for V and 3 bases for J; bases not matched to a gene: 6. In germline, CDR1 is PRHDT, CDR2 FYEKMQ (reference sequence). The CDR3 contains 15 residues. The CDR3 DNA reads TGTGCCAGCAGCTCGTCTAGCGGGAGCAACTACGAGCAGTACTTC. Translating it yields CASSSSSGSNYEQYF.

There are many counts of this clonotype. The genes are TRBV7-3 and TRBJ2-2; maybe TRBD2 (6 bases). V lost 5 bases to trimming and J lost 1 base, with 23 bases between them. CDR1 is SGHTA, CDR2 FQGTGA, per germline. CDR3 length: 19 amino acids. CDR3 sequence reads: CASSPSGYGRLENTGELFF. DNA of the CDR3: TGTGCCAGCAGCCCCTCAGGGTATGGGCGACTAGAGAACACCGGGGAGCTGTTTTTT.